This passage covers 8 T cell receptor beta chains from one sample sequenced in a study of T-cell reconstitution after alpha-beta-depleted transplantation in children. TCRbeta library construction was performed incorporating unique molecular identifiers. Using its own MiXCR run on the PCR reads, TCRdb lists one record per CDR3 protein. Among approximately 500,000 distinct CDR3 sequences listed, more than 20% were seen once. The source was PBMCs, collected before TCRalphabeta/CD19-depleted stem cell transplant. The source of these receptors is a boy under three years old with Wiskott-Aldrich syndrome, due to receive a stem cell transplant.

The rearrangement links TRBV12-3 or TRBV12-4 to TRBJ2-1; 15 bases are a match to TRBD2. The CDR3 consists of 14 residues. Unmatched junction bases numbered 2, after V lost 6 bases and J lost 8 bases. The CDR3, as DNA: TGTGCCAGCAGCGGGACTAGCGGGAGGTATGAGCAGTTCTTC. This encodes CASSGTSGRYEQFF.

CDR3 coding DNA: TGTGCCAGCCGCCGCACAGGGATCTCTGGAAACACCATATATTTT. Its translation is CASRRTGISGNTIYF. The V and J genes are TRBV6-1 and TRBJ1-3; the D gene is possibly TRBD1 (6 bases). The CDR3 extends over 15 amino acids. V shed 8 bases and J shed 0 bases, with 14 bases lying between them. Germline CDR1 is MNHNS and CDR2 is SASEGT.

This clonotype was seen repeatedly, ten times or more. The chain employs TRBV7-9 and TRBJ1-3; 7 bases fit TRBD1. The germline gives CDR1 SEHNR, CDR2 FQNEAQ (reference sequence). CDR3 size: 15 residues. V dropped 5 bases and J dropped 2; count of bases not matched to a gene: 6. Here the CDR3 reads CASSPQTGTGNTIYF. CDR3 bases: TGTGCCAGCAGCCCCCAGACAGGGACTGGAAACACCATATATTTT.

The CDR3 bases are TGTGCCAGCAGCTTGGGAGCCAGGGGGGATGGCTACACCTTC. It encodes CASSLGARGDGYTF. V and J are TRBV5-6 and TRBJ1-2, with TRBD1 matching 7 bases. J gave up 6 bases and V 0 bases, and 5 bases lay outside the gene matches. CDR3 length equals 14 residues. Germline V CDR1 and CDR2: SGHDT, YYEEEE.

This rearrangement joins TRBV5-8 to TRBJ2-7, with D tentatively TRBD2 (6 bases). CDR1 and CDR2 (germline): SGHTS, YDEGEE. This CDR3 spans 15 amino acids. Trimming left V 4 bases short and J 2 bases short, with 16 bases between. The CDR3 sequence: CASSQTGTVTYEQYF. The DNA of the CDR3 is TGTGCCAGCAGCCAGACCGGGACTGTGACCTACGAGCAGTACTTC.

The chain combines TRBV20-1 with TRBJ2-6; D remains unclear. Germline CDR1 is DFQATT and CDR2 is SNEGSKA (reference sequence). Trimming took 3 bases from V and 4 from J, leaving 7 bases between them. The CDR3 runs 13 residues. CDR3 protein: CSASGAGANVLTF. CDR3 coding DNA: TGCAGTGCTAGTGGTGCCGGGGCCAACGTCCTGACTTTC.

The rearrangement uses TRBV7-6 and TRBJ1-1, with D hard to call. V was pared by 1 base and J by 5 bases, with 11 bases between. The CDR3 loop spans 14 amino acids. Germline assignment: CDR1 SGHVS and CDR2 FNYEAQ. CDR3 bases: TGTGCCAGCAGCTTAGAAGGGAGTGAAACTGAAGCTTTCTTT. This translates into CASSLEGSETEAFF.

The V and J genes are TRBV20-1 and TRBJ2-3, with 8 bases identical to TRBD1. Trimming at V came to 4 bases and at J to 1 base, leaving 7 bases not matched to a gene. This CDR3 spans 15 amino acids. Germline CDR1 is DFQATT and CDR2 is SNEGSKA (reference sequence). The CDR3 here is CSAKSMGQGTDTQYF. For the CDR3, the DNA is TGCAGTGCTAAAAGCATGGGACAGGGCACAGATACGCAGTATTTT.